These 6 T cell receptor beta chains were sequenced from one sample in a study of cytomegalovirus exposure and HLA in healthy donors. The PCR ran on 60 Vbeta and 13 Jbeta primers. Sequencing used immunoSEQ multiplex PCR; TCRdb keeps in-frame clones, though not all of them. The sample lists about 300,000 clones, roughly 90% occurring once. Source material: PBMCs. The receptors derive from a man in his forties or fifties in good health and CMV-seropositive.

The rearrangement joins TRBV7-2 to TRBJ2-3; D remains ambiguous. Trimming shortened V by 4 bases and J by 5 bases, and 13 bases separated the two germline ends. CDR1 and CDR2 (germline): SGHTA, FQGNSA. The CDR3 consists of 14 residues. The CDR3: CASSSYARGDTQYF. The CDR3 nucleotides are TGTGCCAGCAGCTCATATGCCCGAGGAGATACGCAGTATTTT.

The rearrangement links TRBV6-5 to TRBJ1-5, with TRBD1 matching 8 bases. The CDR3 has 16 amino acids. Trimming cost V 2 bases and J 6 bases; bases outside gene matches: 9. Germline assignment: CDR1 MNHEY and CDR2 SVGAGI. CDR3 protein: CASSYEGRGRGQPQHF. The CDR3 coding sequence is TGTGCCAGCAGTTACGAGGGCAGGGGGCGCGGTCAGCCCCAGCATTTT.

The chain joins TRBV2 to TRBJ1-2; 9 nucleotides align to TRBD1. V gave up 6 bases and J gave up 4 bases; unmatched junction bases: 9. CDR1 is SNHLY and CDR2 is FYNNEI in the germline V gene. The CDR3 contains 15 residues. The chain's CDR3 is CASSPGTGRFYGYTF. The DNA of the CDR3 is TGTGCCAGCAGCCCCGGGACAGGGAGGTTCTATGGCTACACCTTC.

The chain links TRBV5-8 to TRBJ2-4; 9 bases align to TRBD1. CDR1 SGHTS and CDR2 YDEGEE come from the germline V gene. J was trimmed by 3 bases and V by 0 bases; bases with no gene match: 1. CDR3 length equals 15 residues. Here the CDR3 reads CASSLGTGDKNIQYF. The CDR3 nucleotides read TGTGCCAGCAGCTTGGGGACAGGGGACAAAAACATTCAGTACTTC.

The chain employs TRBV11-2 and TRBJ1-1; D may be TRBD1 (6 bases). The V gene's germline CDR1 is SGHAT and CDR2 FQNNGV. Trimming left V 3 bases short and J 5 bases short, with 10 bases between. The CDR3 loop spans 13 amino acids. CDR3 DNA sequence: TGTGCCAGCAGCTTCTGGGGGCTTACTGAAGCTTTCTTT. As protein: CASSFWGLTEAFF.

The chain recombines TRBV4-2 with TRBJ2-1, with no clear D. V lost 4 bases, J lost 9 bases, and 16 bases lay in between. This CDR3 is built from 14 residues. Per germline, CDR1 LGHNA and CDR2 YNFKEQ. The CDR3 bases are TGTGCCAGCAGCCGACTCGTATTTGAGGCTGAGCAGTTCTTC. Translating it yields CASSRLVFEAEQFF.